The 3 T cell receptor beta chains reported below all come from one sample, sequenced in a study of CD4 and CD8 cells across lung adenocarcinoma regions. Each CDR3 protein is one row after TCRdb ran MiXCR on the PCR reads. The sample lists about 12,000 distinct CDR3 sequences; roughly 60% were seen once. The specimen sequenced was CD8+ T cells from the margin of a lung tumor. The source of these receptors is a female donor with lung adenocarcinoma. The CD4 and CD8 labels of this study may be unreliable.

This sequence joins TRBV6-1 and TRBJ2-5; D possibly corresponds to TRBD1 (5 bases). The J call is uncertain, as TRBJ2-7 better fits the DNA end. Germline V gene data show CDR1 as MNHNS and CDR2 as SASEGT. CDR3 size: 13 residues. The CDR3 region has the DNA TGTGCCAGCAGCCCCCGGACAAACTACGAGCAGTACTTC. Its protein is CASSPRTNYEQYF.

This clonotype was found a few times. The gene calls are TRBV27 and TRBJ2-7, with 9 nucleotides matching TRBD1. The CDR3 sequence is 18 residues long. Germline V gene lookup returns CDR1 MNHEY and CDR2 SMNVEV (reference sequence). The V gene end was trimmed by 1 base and the J gene end by 4 bases; junction bases not matched to a gene: 14. The CDR3 spells CASSLLVPSGTGNYEQYF. In DNA, the CDR3 is TGTGCCAGCAGTTTATTGGTACCATCCGGGACAGGGAATTACGAGCAGTACTTC.

The chain carries TRBV6-1 and TRBJ1-6, with a weak D call TRBD1 (5 bases). Deletions cut 0 bases from V and 5 bases from J, with 8 bases between. Germline V gene sequence: CDR1 MNHNS, CDR2 SASEGT. The CDR3 runs 15 residues. CDR3 nucleotide sequence: TGTGCCAGCAGTGAAGCCAAGGGACATAATTCACCCCTCCACTTT. It specifies CASSEAKGHNSPLHF.